This T cell receptor (beta chain) emerged from a study of cytomegalovirus exposure and HLA in healthy donors. The PCR contained 60 Vbeta and 13 Jbeta primers. The assay was immunoSEQ multiplex PCR, and TCRdb's table has in-frame clones only and misses some. This table holds more than 80,000 clones, about four fifths found once. The V and J ends lost 4 bases and 3 bases, in that order; junction bases with no gene match: 6. Germline assignment: CDR1 SGDLS and CDR2 YYNGEE. The CDR3 is 15 residues long. The chain has TRBV9 and TRBJ2-7, with 11 bases that match TRBD2. The sample comprised PBMCs. The TCR was taken from a man in his 60s in good health and CMV-seronegative. The CDR3 region is CASSSGLAGDYEQYF. The DNA of the CDR3 is TGTGCCAGCAGCTCAGGACTAGCGGGCGACTACGAGCAGTACTTC. Supplemented by reference TRBV9 and TRBJ2-7, the full variable domain reads DSGVTQTPKHLITATGQRVTLRCSPRSGDLSVYWYQQSLDQGLQFLIQYYNGEERAKGNILERFSAQQFPDLHSELNLSSLELGDSALYFCASSSGLAGDYEQYFGPGTRLTVT.